The 19 T cell receptor beta chains reported below all come from one sample, sequenced in a study of radiation and T cells in renal cell carcinoma. The time point: blood 2 weeks post-SBRT. The treatment: 15 Gy SBRT to primary tumor, nephrectomy 4 weeks later. Clones were sequenced by immunoSEQ multiplex PCR, and TCRdb holds only the in-frame ones, with some missing. In the table there are roughly 140,000 clones, roughly 87% of which are singletons. The starting material was blood, obtained from a patient whose treatment included radiotherapy and nephrectomy. These receptors all come from a woman aged 45-65 years with renal cell carcinoma.

V gene TRBV5-1 combines with J gene TRBJ1-3, with TRBD1 as a possible D gene (5 bases). Trimming removed 4 bases at V and 0 bases at J, with 11 bases between. This CDR3 region has 15 residues. Germline values: CDR1 SGHRS, CDR2 YFSETQ. The CDR3 is CASSPAGNSGNTIYF. The CDR3 nucleotides read TGCGCCAGCAGCCCGGCAGGGAACTCTGGAAACACCATATATTTT.

The V call is TRBV5-1, the J call TRBJ2-3; D could derive from TRBD1 or TRBD2 (5 bases each). Trimming removed 0 bases at V and 11 bases at J, with 13 bases between. The V gene's germline CDR1 is SGHRS and CDR2 YFSETQ. CDR3 length: 13 amino acids. The CDR3 is CASSLEGPPRQYF. The CDR3 DNA reads as TGCGCCAGCAGCTTGGAGGGACCCCCTAGGCAGTATTTT.

The J gene is TRBJ2-7, the V gene TRBV9; the match to TRBD2 covers 8 bases. V shed 0 bases and J 7 bases; nucleotides not matched to a gene: 3. Germline V gene lookup returns CDR1 SGDLS and CDR2 YYNGEE. This CDR3 region has 13 residues. The CDR3 spells CASSVVASGEQYF. The CDR3 coding sequence is TGTGCCAGCAGCGTAGTGGCTAGCGGGGAGCAGTACTTC.

The V and J genes are TRBV5-1 and TRBJ2-1, with unresolved D. Deletions cut 5 bases from V and 0 bases from J, with 6 bases between. Germline CDR1 and CDR2: SGHRS and YFSETQ. The CDR3 totals 13 residues. The CDR3 sequence: CASRSRSYNEQFF. The CDR3, as DNA: TGCGCCAGCAGGTCACGCTCCTACAATGAGCAGTTCTTC. The whole variable domain, remainder taken from reference TRBV5-1 and TRBJ2-1, is KAGVTQTPRYLIKTRGQQVTLSCSPISGHRSVSWYQQTPGQGLQFLFEYFSETQRNKGNFPGRFSGRQFSNSRSEMNVSTLELGDSALYLCASRSRSYNEQFFGPGTRLTVL.

This clone has just one count. This chain connects TRBV6-5 to TRBJ1-2; D remains unclear. The length of the CDR3 is 13 residues. Per the germline V gene, CDR1 is MNHEY and CDR2 is SVGAGI. The V and J ends lost 6 bases and 1 base respectively, with 9 bases between them. The DNA for the CDR3 is TGTGCCAGCAGAAACGGCCGTAACTATGGCTACACCTTC. Its protein is CASRNGRNYGYTF.

The chain combines TRBV10-2 with TRBJ1-1, with TRBD1 as a possible D gene (5 bases). The CDR3 covers 13 residues. From germline, CDR1 is WSHSY and CDR2 SAAADI. Trimming removed 7 bases at V and 3 bases at J, with 12 bases between. The CDR3 region is CASTQGLHTEAFF. The CDR3 DNA sequence: TGCGCCAGCACCCAGGGACTTCACACTGAAGCTTTCTTT.

Regarding this clone: At the DNA level, this CDR3 is encoded by other sequences in the same sample as well. The rearrangement uses TRBV29-1 and TRBJ2-6; D is unresolved. Germline V gene lookup returns CDR1 SQVTM and CDR2 ANQGSEA. Trimming took off 3 bases at V and 1 base at J, with 4 bases between the two ends. The CDR3 extends over 13 amino acids. Written as DNA, the CDR3 is TGCAGCGTTGAGGTATCTGGGGCCAACGTCCTGACTTTC. Protein sequence: CSVEVSGANVLTF.

This clone was seen a single time. The V call is TRBV19, the J call TRBJ2-5, with D hard to call. The CDR3 runs to 11 residues. V gave up 6 bases and J gave up 1 base, with 3 bases separating them. The germline gives CDR1 LNHDA, CDR2 SQIVND (reference sequence). As DNA, the CDR3 is TGTGCCAGTAGAACCCAAGAGACCCAGTACTTC. This codes for CASRTQETQYF.

Concerning this clone: Additional DNA sequences in this sample encode the identical CDR3. The chain recombines TRBV6-5 with TRBJ1-4; the D gene is possibly TRBD1 (5 bases). With 5 bases removed from V and 4 bases from J, the gap between germline ends came to 8 bases. The germline gives CDR1 MNHEY, CDR2 SVGAGI. CDR3 length: 13 amino acids. Here the CDR3 reads CASSRGLNEKLFF. The DNA of the CDR3 is TGTGCCAGCAGTAGGGGCCTTAATGAAAAACTGTTTTTT.

The rearrangement uses TRBV7-8 and TRBJ1-5; 8 bases agree with TRBD1. The CDR3 is 17 amino acids. CDR1 and CDR2 from the germline V gene are SGHVS and FQNEAQ. Unmatched junction bases numbered 20, after V lost 10 bases and J lost 6 bases. CDR3 sequence reads: CATAFNERTGGGQPQHF. The CDR3 DNA reads TGTGCCACCGCATTTAATGAAAGAACAGGGGGAGGTCAGCCCCAGCATTTT.

The gene calls are TRBV5-6 and TRBJ2-1; weak D call: TRBD2 (6 bases). CDR3 length: 15 residues. V lost 8 bases and J 0 bases, leaving 15 bases between the germline ends. Per the germline V gene, CDR1 is SGHDT and CDR2 is YYEEEE. CDR3 nucleotides: TGTGCCAGTTCTAGCGCCCTTAGCTCCTACAATGAGCAGTTCTTC. This encodes CASSSALSSYNEQFF.

The chain links TRBV2 to TRBJ1-4, with no clear D. CDR1 SNHLY and CDR2 FYNNEI come from the germline V gene. Trimming cost V 6 bases and J 3 bases, with 11 bases left between them. The length of the CDR3 is 14 residues. The CDR3 DNA is TGTGCCAGCAGAAAATCCGAGTCTAATGAAAAACTGTTTTTT. Its translation: CASRKSESNEKLFF.

The chain has TRBV7-6 and TRBJ1-6; 9 nucleotides agree with TRBD1. The CDR3 consists of 16 residues. In germline, CDR1 is SGHVS, CDR2 FNYEAQ. The V segment lost 1 base and the J segment 6 bases; nucleotides outside the gene matches: 4. In nucleotides, the CDR3 is TGTGCCAGCAGCTTAGACAGGGGGCCGGGTAATTCACCCCTCCACTTT. It encodes CASSLDRGPGNSPLHF.

About this clone: In the same sample, other DNA sequences code for this CDR3. The genes are TRBV11-2 and TRBJ2-1; the D is unclear. Trimming removed 1 base from V and 4 bases from J, with 5 bases in between. Germline lookup yields CDR1 SGHAT and CDR2 FQNNGV. This CDR3 comprises 13 residues. CDR3 in DNA: TGTGCCAGCAGCTTAGTGAGTTACAATGAGCAGTTCTTC. Translated, it gives CASSLVSYNEQFF.

The chain combines TRBV7-9 with TRBJ1-2; unclear D gene. The germline V gene encodes CDR1 SEHNR and CDR2 FQNEAQ (reference sequence). The CDR3 is 14 amino acids. V lost 8 bases to trimming and J lost 1 base, with 14 bases between them. The CDR3 DNA sequence: TGTGCCAGCGCGCTCGGCACATTTAACTATGGCTACACCTTC. Protein product: CASALGTFNYGYTF.

The chain is built from TRBV19 and TRBJ1-3; D is uncertain. The CDR3 is made up of 16 amino acids. Looked up from germline, CDR1 is LNHDA and CDR2 is SQIVND (reference sequence). V was shortened by 6 bases and J by 2 bases, with 17 bases between the two germline ends. CDR3 DNA: TGTGCCAGTAGGGAGAGCTTAAGAAGAACTGGAAACACCATATATTTT. Its translation is CASRESLRRTGNTIYF. The full variable domain, with the rest looked up from reference TRBV19 and TRBJ1-3, is DGGITQSPKYLFRKEGQNVTLSCEQNLNHDAMYWYRQDPGQGLRLIYYSQIVNDFQKGDIAEGYSVSREKKESFPLTVTSAQKNPTAFYLCASRESLRRTGNTIYFGEGSWLTVV.

The chain is built from TRBV9 and TRBJ1-3; tentatively, D is TRBD1 (6 bases). The CDR3 runs 17 residues. V was clipped by 0 bases and J by 4 bases, with 17 bases between them. The germline V gene encodes CDR1 SGDLS and CDR2 YYNGEE. Here the CDR3 reads CASSVERQGTVGNTIYF. The CDR3 nucleotides read TGTGCCAGCAGCGTAGAACGGCAGGGGACGGTCGGAAACACCATATATTTT.

V usage is TRBV19 and J usage is TRBJ1-2; perhaps TRBD1 as D (6 bases). The germline gives CDR1 LNHDA, CDR2 SQIVND (reference sequence). V was trimmed by 7 bases and J by 7 bases, leaving 25 bases between them. This CDR3 contains 16 residues. CDR3 coding DNA: TGTGCCAGTACTGCCGAGGGGGGTCGCCTCCTTGGTGGCTACACCTTC. Translating gives CASTAEGGRLLGGYTF.

The chain recombines TRBV6-5 with TRBJ2-5, with D tentatively TRBD2 (6 bases). Germline V gene lookup returns CDR1 MNHEY and CDR2 SVGAGI. This CDR3 region has 14 residues. The V and J ends lost 7 bases and 5 bases respectively, with 17 bases between them. The CDR3 DNA reads as TGTGCCAGCACGCTTCAACCGGGGGACGAGACCCAGTACTTC. Residues: CASTLQPGDETQYF.